The sequence of this T cell receptor (beta chain) was determined in a study of cytomegalovirus exposure and HLA in healthy donors. Study conclusions and caveats: The authors listed 164 TCR beta chains as cytomegalovirus-associated.

Germline V gene lookup returns CDR1 PRHDT and CDR2 FYEKMQ (reference sequence). After removal of 4 bases from V and 4 bases from J, the junction contained 5 bases not matched to a gene. The CDR3 sequence is 15 residues long. 60 Vbeta and 13 Jbeta primers were used in PCR. The method was immunoSEQ multiplex PCR; TCRdb's version includes in-frame clones alone and lacks a portion of them. The sample consists of about 150,000 clones, 65% to 90% of them appearing once. Details on this clone: No antigen is known for it.

The receptor was derived from a woman in her 30s in good health and CMV-seronegative. The chain employs TRBV13 and TRBJ1-3; 9 positions match TRBD1. Sequencing was performed on PBMCs. Written as DNA, the CDR3 is TGTGCCAGCAGCTCATACAGGGGGCAAGGAAACACCATATATTTT. This codes for CASSSYRGQGNTIYF.